This T cell receptor (beta chain) is drawn from a study of CD8 T cells in ankylosing spondylitis. Findings of the study overall: The clones that were linked to disease were reported to be significantly enriched in matched synovial fluid samples from ankylosing spondylitis patients. There was a TCR beta motif, made of several highly homologous variants, that appeared characteristic of ankylosing spondylitis blood.

Generation of TCR beta libraries employed quantitative 5'-RACE incorporating molecular barcodes. TCRdb re-called the 5' RACE reads with MiXCR, one entry per CDR3 protein. This sample has 700,000 to 850,000 distinct CDR3 sequences, with about 10% found just once. This clonotype was found a few times. Its specificity is unknown. Looked up from germline, CDR1 is DFQATT and CDR2 is SNEGSKA (reference sequence). This CDR3 is 13 amino acids long. Trimming at V came to 7 bases and at J to 5 bases, leaving 5 bases not matched to a gene. This receptor was identified in a male donor with ankylosing spondylitis. Sequenced sample: blood, either unsorted or a sorted T cell fraction (not recorded which). J is TRBJ1-6 and V is TRBV20-1; TRBD1 matches at 7 bases. The CDR3 region has the DNA TGCAGTGGGGTGGGACAGCATAATTCACCCCTCCACTTT. It specifies CSGVGQHNSPLHF.